This T cell receptor (beta chain) emerged from a study of regulatory T cells in long-lasting Graves disease. Time point in this sample: newly diagnosed GD, antithyroid drugs for less than 3 months. TCR sequences were obtained from RNA taken from PBMCs. Roughly 10 milliliters of peripheral blood were drawn into EDTA tubes. Arm-PCR of CDR3 regions and iRepertoire HTBI primers were used to build TCR beta libraries. TCRdb re-called the multiplex PCR reads through MiXCR, storing one row per CDR3 protein. The sample shows 500,000 to 700,000 distinct CDR3 sequences, around 17% of them seen only once. These data were also reused for a study on T cells in Graves' hyperthyroidism and ophthalmopathy. This second study says: Primed by the HTBI set, a first-round RT-PCR was run on the TCR CDR3.

The sequence was collected from a woman in her twenties or thirties with Graves disease. The source was peripheral blood mononuclear cells (PBMCs), collected at new diagnosis, from a patient treated with antithyroid drugs.

CDR3 residues: CASSSSRTSGLSYNEQFF. In nucleotides, the CDR3 is TGTGCCAGCAGCTCCTCCAGGACTAGCGGGTTATCCTACAATGAGCAGTTCTTC. The V and J genes are TRBV27 and TRBJ2-1, with 11 nucleotides matching TRBD2. Germline CDR1 is MNHEY and CDR2 is SMNVEV (reference sequence). Unmatched junction bases numbered 11, after V lost 6 bases and J lost 1 base. The CDR3 contains 18 residues.